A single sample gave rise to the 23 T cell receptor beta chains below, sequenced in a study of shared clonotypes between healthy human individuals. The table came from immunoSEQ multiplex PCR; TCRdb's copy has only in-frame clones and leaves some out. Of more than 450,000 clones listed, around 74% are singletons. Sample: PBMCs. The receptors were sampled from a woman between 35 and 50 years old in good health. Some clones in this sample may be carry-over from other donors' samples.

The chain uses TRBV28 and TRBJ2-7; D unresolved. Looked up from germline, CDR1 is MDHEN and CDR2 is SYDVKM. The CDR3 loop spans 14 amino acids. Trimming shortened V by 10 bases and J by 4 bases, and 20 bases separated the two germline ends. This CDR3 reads CATSTILVGYEQYF. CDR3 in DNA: TGTGCCACCAGCACCATTTTAGTCGGGTACGAGCAGTACTTC.

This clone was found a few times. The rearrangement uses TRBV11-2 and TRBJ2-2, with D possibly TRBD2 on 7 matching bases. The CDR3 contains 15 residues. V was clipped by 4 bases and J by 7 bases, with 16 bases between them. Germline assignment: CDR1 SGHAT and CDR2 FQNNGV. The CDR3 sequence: CASSSWAGADGELFF. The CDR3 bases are TGTGCCAGCAGCTCCTGGGCGGGGGCGGACGGGGAGCTGTTTTTT.

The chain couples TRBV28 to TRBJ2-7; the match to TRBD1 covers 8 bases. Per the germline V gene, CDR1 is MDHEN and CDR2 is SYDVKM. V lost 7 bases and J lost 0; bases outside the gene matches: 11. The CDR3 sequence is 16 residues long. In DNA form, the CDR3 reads TGTGCCAGCACCCCCTTCCCTACAGGGGGCTCCTACGAGCAGTACTTC. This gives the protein CASTPFPTGGSYEQYF.

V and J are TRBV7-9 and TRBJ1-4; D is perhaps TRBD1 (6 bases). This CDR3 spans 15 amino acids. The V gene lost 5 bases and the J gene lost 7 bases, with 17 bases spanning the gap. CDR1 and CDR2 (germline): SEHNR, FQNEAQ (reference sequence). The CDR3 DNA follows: TGTGCCAGCAGCGCGACAGGAGTAAGAGCTGAAAAACTGTTTTTT. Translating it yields CASSATGVRAEKLFF.

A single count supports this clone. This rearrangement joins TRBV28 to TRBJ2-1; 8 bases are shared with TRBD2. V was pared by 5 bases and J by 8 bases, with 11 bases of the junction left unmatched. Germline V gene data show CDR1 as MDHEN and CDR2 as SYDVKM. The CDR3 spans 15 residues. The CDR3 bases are TGTGCCAGCAGTCCGGGACTAGTGGGGCACCATGAGCAGTTCTTC. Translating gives CASSPGLVGHHEQFF. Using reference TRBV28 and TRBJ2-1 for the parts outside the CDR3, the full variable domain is DVKVTQSSRYLVKRTGEKVFLECVQDMDHENMFWYRQDPGLGLRLIYFSYDVKMKEKGDIPEGYSVSREKKERFSLILESASTNQTSMYLCASSPGLVGHHEQFFGPGTRLTVL.

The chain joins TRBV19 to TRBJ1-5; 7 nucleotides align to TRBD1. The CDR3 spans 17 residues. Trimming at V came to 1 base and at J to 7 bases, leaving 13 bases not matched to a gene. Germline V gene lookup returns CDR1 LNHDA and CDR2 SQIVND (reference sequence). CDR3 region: CASSIGGQPFWGQPQHF. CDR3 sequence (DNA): TGTGCCAGTAGTATAGGGGGACAGCCCTTTTGGGGGCAGCCCCAGCATTTT.

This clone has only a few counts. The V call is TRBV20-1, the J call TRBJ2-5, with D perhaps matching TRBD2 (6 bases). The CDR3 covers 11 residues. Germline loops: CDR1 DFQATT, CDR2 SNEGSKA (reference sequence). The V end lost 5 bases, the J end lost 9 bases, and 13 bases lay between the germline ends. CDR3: CSAPPWEAQYF. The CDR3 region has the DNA TGCAGTGCTCCCCCATGGGAGGCCCAGTACTTC.

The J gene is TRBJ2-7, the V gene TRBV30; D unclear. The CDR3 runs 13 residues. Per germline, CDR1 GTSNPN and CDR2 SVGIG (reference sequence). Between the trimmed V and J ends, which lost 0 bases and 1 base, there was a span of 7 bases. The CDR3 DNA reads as TGTGCCTGGAGTGTAATGGTTTCCTACGAGCAGTACTTC. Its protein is CAWSVMVSYEQYF.

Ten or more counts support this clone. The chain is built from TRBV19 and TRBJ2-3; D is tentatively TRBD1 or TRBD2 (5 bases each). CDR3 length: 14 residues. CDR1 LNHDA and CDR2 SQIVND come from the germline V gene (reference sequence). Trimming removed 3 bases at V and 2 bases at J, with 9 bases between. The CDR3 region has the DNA TGTGCCAGTAGTATCGGGGCAGACACAGATACGCAGTATTTT. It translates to CASSIGADTDTQYF.

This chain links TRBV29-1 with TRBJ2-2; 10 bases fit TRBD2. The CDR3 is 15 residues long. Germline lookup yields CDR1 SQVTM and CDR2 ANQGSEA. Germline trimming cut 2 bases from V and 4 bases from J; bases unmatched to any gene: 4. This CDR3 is CSVELAGAPTGELFF. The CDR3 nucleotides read TGCAGCGTTGAACTAGCGGGAGCGCCCACCGGGGAGCTGTTTTTT.

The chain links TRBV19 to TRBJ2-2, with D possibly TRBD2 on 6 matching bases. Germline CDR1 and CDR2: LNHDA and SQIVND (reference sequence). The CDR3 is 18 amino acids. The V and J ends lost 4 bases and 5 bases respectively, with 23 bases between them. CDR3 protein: CASSTFIPTRKATGELFF. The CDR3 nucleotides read TGTGCCAGTAGTACTTTTATACCGACTAGAAAGGCTACCGGGGAGCTGTTTTTT. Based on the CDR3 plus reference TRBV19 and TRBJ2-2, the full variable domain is DGGITQSPKYLFRKEGQNVTLSCEQNLNHDAMYWYRQDPGQGLRLIYYSQIVNDFQKGDIAEGYSVSREKKESFPLTVTSAQKNPTAFYLCASSTFIPTRKATGELFFGEGSRLTVL.

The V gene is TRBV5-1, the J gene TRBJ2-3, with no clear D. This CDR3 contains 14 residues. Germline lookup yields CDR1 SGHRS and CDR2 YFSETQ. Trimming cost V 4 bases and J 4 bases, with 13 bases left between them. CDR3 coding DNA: TGCGCCAGCAGCCCCGTCCTGCAGGCAGATACGCAGTATTTT. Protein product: CASSPVLQADTQYF.

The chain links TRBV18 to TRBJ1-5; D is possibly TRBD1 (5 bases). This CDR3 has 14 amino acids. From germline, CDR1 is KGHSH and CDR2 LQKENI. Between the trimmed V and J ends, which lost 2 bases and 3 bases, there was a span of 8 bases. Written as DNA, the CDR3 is TGTGCCAGCTCACCAGGGGCACCCAATCAGCCCCAGCATTTT. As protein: CASSPGAPNQPQHF.

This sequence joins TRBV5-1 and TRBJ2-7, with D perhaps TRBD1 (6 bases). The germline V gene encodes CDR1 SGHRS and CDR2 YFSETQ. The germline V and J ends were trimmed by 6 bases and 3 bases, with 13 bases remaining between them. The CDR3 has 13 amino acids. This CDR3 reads CASTPQGNYEQYF. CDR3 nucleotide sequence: TGCGCCAGCACCCCTCAGGGGAACTACGAGCAGTACTTC.

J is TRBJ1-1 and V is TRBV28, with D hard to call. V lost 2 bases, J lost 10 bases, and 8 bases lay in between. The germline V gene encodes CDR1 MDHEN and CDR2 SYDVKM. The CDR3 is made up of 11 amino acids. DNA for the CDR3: TGTGCCAGCAGTTTAGCGTGGAGAGCTTTCTTT. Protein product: CASSLAWRAFF.

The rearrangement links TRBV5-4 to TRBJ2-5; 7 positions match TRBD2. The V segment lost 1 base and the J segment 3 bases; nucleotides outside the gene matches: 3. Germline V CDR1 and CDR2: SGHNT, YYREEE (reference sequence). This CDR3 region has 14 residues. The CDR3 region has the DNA TGTGCCAGCAGCTTGCGGGCGGGGGAAGAGACCCAGTACTTC. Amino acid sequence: CASSLRAGEETQYF.

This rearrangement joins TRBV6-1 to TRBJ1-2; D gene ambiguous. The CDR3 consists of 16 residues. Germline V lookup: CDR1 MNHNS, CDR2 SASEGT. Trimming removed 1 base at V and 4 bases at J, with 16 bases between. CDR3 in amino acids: CASSEGPSLSGYGYTF. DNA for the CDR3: TGTGCCAGCAGTGAAGGTCCATCCCTAAGCGGCTATGGCTACACCTTC.

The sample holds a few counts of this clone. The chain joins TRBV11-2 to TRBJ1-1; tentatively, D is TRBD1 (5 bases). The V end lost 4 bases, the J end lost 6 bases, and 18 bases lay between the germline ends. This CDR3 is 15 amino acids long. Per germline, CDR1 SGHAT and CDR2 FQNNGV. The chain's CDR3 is CASSSTDFSDAEAFF. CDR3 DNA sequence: TGTGCCAGCAGCTCGACAGATTTTTCGGACGCTGAAGCTTTCTTT.

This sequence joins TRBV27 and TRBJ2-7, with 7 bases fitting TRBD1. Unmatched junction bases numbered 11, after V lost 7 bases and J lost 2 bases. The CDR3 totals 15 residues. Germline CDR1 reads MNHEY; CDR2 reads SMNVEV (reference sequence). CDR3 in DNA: TGTGCCAGCACCTCCCTCAGGGACAGAACCTACGAGCAGTACTTC. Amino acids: CASTSLRDRTYEQYF.

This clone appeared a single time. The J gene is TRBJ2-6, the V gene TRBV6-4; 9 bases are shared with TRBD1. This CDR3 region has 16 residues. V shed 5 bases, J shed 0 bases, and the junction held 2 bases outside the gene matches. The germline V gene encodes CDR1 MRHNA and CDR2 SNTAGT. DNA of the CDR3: TGTGCCAGCAGTACGGACAGGGGCTCTGGGGCCAACGTCCTGACTTTC. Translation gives CASSTDRGSGANVLTF.

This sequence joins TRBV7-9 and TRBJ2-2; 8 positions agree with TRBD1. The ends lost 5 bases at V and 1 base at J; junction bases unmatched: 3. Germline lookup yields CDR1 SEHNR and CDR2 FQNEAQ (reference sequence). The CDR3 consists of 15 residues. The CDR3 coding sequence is TGTGCCAGCAGCCAAGGACAGGGGAACACCGGGGAGCTGTTTTTT. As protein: CASSQGQGNTGELFF.

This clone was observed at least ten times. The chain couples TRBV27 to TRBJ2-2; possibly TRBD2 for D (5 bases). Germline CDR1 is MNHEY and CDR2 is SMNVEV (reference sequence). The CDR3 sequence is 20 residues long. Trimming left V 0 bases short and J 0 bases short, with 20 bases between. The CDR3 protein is CASSLSGDLDLLSNTGELFF. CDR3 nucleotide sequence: TGTGCCAGCAGTTTATCCGGGGATTTGGATCTCCTCTCGAACACCGGGGAGCTGTTTTTT.

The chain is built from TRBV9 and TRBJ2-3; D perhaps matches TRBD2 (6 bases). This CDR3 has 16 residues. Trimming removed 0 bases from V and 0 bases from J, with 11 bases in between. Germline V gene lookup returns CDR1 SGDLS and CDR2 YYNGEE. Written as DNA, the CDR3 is TGTGCCAGCAGCGTAGAGGCGGGGCCTAGCACAGATACGCAGTATTTT. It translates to CASSVEAGPSTDTQYF.